This T cell receptor beta chain was sequenced in a study of shared clonotypes between healthy human individuals (dated by TCRdb to the early 2020s). At the level of the whole study: The cohort included three men and a couple of women between 18 and 49 years of age. Between about 0.85 and 10 billion PBMCs per donor were obtained by leukapheresis. Per donor, three plates each were used for CD4 naive and CD4 memory, two for CD8 naive, and one for CD8 memory. To increase sequencing depth and limit assay-specific biases, TCR repertoire library preparation and sequencing were carried out by different laboratories using diverse techniques. Blood TCR repertoires of five healthy adults were deeply sequenced to estimate repertoire size and the extent of clonotype sharing between individuals.

Compared with germline, V lacks 5 bases and J lacks 8 bases; bases without a gene match: 5. From the cysteine up to the phenylalanine, the CDR3 has a length of 15 residues. Only CDR3 DNA is held: 45 bases, read in frame from base 1. The germline V gene specifies SGHTA as CDR1 and FQGNSA as CDR2. What the authors observed across the whole study: Pairwise subsampling indicated that sequencing depth was expected to affect the degree of clonotype sharing among donors. Because the study included only a small number of donors, the genetic and exposure-history diversity represented was limited. Even with the large sequencing depth, rarefaction of the sorted-subset datasets indicated that sequencing was incomplete. Sampling was restricted to blood, and TCR repertoires in tissue are likely to differ from TCR repertoires in blood. Sharing across a few donors was observed for approximately 5% of naive CD4, under 4% of naive CD8, 2% to 2.5% of memory CD4, and roughly 0.4% of memory CD8 clonotypes. Naive subsets generally had larger estimated clonotype richness than memory subsets. Higher generation probabilities were observed for clonotypes shared by all four sorted-subset donors than for non-shared clonotypes.

This clone was counted a few times. Its antigen specificity is not known. No base quality information exists; no much larger clone differs at one position. Using the deep immunoSEQ assay, multiplex PCR amplified TCR CDR3 regions from genomic DNA. Genomic DNA extracted from each cell subset was distributed evenly over all wells of several immunoSEQ 96-well plates, and each plate served as one replicate. For sorted subsets, roughly 200 ng genomic DNA, equal to tens of thousands of T cell genomes, was loaded into each replicate PCR. Purified libraries were quantified with a Qubit 3.0 fluorometer, sized on a Bioanalyzer 2100, and re-quantified with the KAPA Library Quantification kit. Every immunoSEQ 96-well plate was sequenced on a dedicated single-read 150-cycle Illumina NextSeq 550 flow cell. The study's processing was this. The immunoSEQ output contained only junctional sequences without quality scores, so filtering could not match that applied to full-length reads. Sequences were annotated with PyIR, a Python wrapper for IgBLAST v1.9, and V/J genes and CDR3 were assigned using IMGT germline references. Any read was removed if the V/J assignment was weak (E-value above 1e-6), the CDR3 was missing, or the read contained stop codons, out-of-frame junctions, or ambiguous translated residues. V3J clonotypes were defined by identical inferred V gene, J gene, and CDR3 amino acid sequence. Percentage overlap between repertoires was calculated by dividing the number of shared unique clonotypes by the size of the smaller repertoire. Repertoire richness was assessed with RTK rarefaction, the Chao1 estimator, and Recon v2.1 estimates of unobserved clonotypes. Generation probabilities for all TCRbeta clonotypes obtained by the gDNA method from several donors were computed using OLGA. The table comes from immuneACCESS by way of TCRdb, which keeps in-frame sequences with V and J called. Part of the clones is missing from these tables; in studies checked, under half for an unresolved V gene and the rest for unknown reasons. The D gene and trimming were derived from the DNA, and the V and J assignments and clone size from that table. This sample is represented by about 1 million clones; 60% to 80% of them were singletons. Roughly 1.5% of the sample goes to the ten largest clones.

The donors were healthy, HIV-negative adults who had no recently reported acute infections or vaccinations. Every donor was a Caucasian adult residing in Nashville, Tennessee, USA. CD4+ T cells were enriched by magnetic negative selection, after which naive cells were positively selected on CD45RA and the negative fraction was taken as the memory subset. After blood collection by leukapheresis, PBMCs were isolated using Ficoll-Histopaque density gradient centrifugation and then cryopreserved in the vapor phase of liquid nitrogen. Purity and quantity of every magnetically sorted T cell population were checked by analytical flow cytometry. Each sorted fraction had its genomic DNA isolated and then quantified by UV absorbance on a Nanodrop 2000c.

The sequenced material came from memory CD4+ T cells sorted from blood. In light of the paper, this sample's cell subset or site label describes: CD45RA-negative fraction. The rearranged segments are TRBV7-2 and TRBJ2-1; a stretch of 14 junction bases matches TRBD2. The clonotype comes from a young man in good health. The CDR3 protein sequence reads: CASSGGTSGSHEQFF. In nucleotides, the sequence is TGTGCCAGCAGCGGGGGGACTAGCGGGAGTCATGAGCAGTTCTTC.